The sample holds a few counts of the clone carrying this TCR beta chain. This specimen comes from a study of blood T cell repertoires in COVID-19. About the study: The analysed material was cDNA or gDNA that came from T cells, B-cell-depleted T cells, or PBMCs.

The CDR3 extends over 15 amino acids. CDR1 and CDR2 from the germline V gene are SNHLY and FYNNEI. The V and J ends lost 6 bases and 0 bases, in that order; junction bases with no gene match: 5. Cohorts were determined from participant-reported clinical history. Assay: immunoSEQ multiplex PCR; the TCRdb copy retains only in-frame clones and omits some. Of approximately 290,000 clones in the sample, approximately 85% were seen once. The sequenced sample was PBMCs or T cells enriched from blood (not recorded which). This chain uses TRBV2 with TRBJ1-3; the match to TRBD1 covers 7 bases. This TCR derives from a woman aged 25-40 years who had recovered from COVID-19. The DNA for the CDR3 is TGTGCCAGCAGCGACCGGACAGGCTCTGGAAACACCATATATTTT. It translates to CASSDRTGSGNTIYF.